The present entry profiles one T cell receptor beta chain with its context. Its antigen remains undetermined. Per-nucleotide qualities are absent, and no much larger clonotype sits a single base away. This entry is derived from a study of blood T cell repertoires in COVID-19 (TCRdb year 2020). The study in broad terms: Samples from collaborators originated in the United States, Italy and Spain and spanned both the acute and convalescent phases of COVID-19. The material from the prospective study consisted of cDNA or gDNA derived from T cells, B-cell-depleted T cells, or PBMCs. The sample metadata nearly always contained a de-identified subject ID, COVID-19 status, age in years and sex. Where available, HLA class I and class II types were taken from metadata supplied by the sample provider and were not determined by assay-based typing. The repertoires were released in a freely available public database intended as a resource for research on the immune response to SARS-CoV-2. Subjects who had been exposed to COVID-19, were actively infected with it, or had recovered from it provided the deeply sampled blood TCRbeta repertoires that made up the dataset. The samples were drawn from the first 160 participants of the ongoing ImmuneRACE study and from under 1,500 subjects provided by 6 global collaborators.

TCRbeta CDR3 regions were amplified from genomic DNA by means of the immunoSEQ Assay, a bias-controlled multiplex PCR. In the authors' own workflow: Within the assay, amplification of reference gene primers was used to estimate how many nucleated cells each sample contained. Sequence reads were collapsed and filtered to measure the absolute abundance of every unique TCRbeta CDR3 rearrangement. For each sample, productive Simpson clonality was calculated as the square root of Simpson's diversity index across productive rearrangements. TCRdb obtained this table from immuneACCESS and retained in-frame rearrangements with V and J assigned. These tables miss some clones; where compared with another copy, unresolved V genes account for less than half of the shortfall, and the remainder is unexplained. V and J calls and clone size come straight from that table; D and trimming were deduced from the DNA. Recorded for this sample are 150,000 to 200,000 clones; about 83% of them occurred a single time. The top ten hold 3.7% of the sample.

Study-wide conclusions, independent of this receptor: The quantity of clinical and demographic metadata differed by source and by participant and was supplied without curation.

Sequences SGDLS (CDR1) and YYNGEE (CDR2) are obtained from the germline V gene. From the cysteine through the phenylalanine, the CDR3 covers 14 amino acids. Of the read, only the CDR3 DNA is kept; its 42 bases are in frame from base 1. A distance of 15 bases separates the germline ends of V and J, which lose 3 bases and 8 bases respectively. Whole blood was collected in K2EDTA tubes by collaborating institutions according to the institutions' own protocols. Collaborator samples were shipped for TCRbeta analysis as frozen whole blood, isolated PBMCs, or DNA extracted from either sample type. Sequencing was carried out using peripheral blood. The receptor comes from a man aged 18 to 35 with active or convalescent COVID-19. Recombination linked TRBV9 to TRBJ2-1, and the D gene may be TRBD1, 5 bases matching. The CDR3 here reads CASSGLQGYDEQFF. The DNA is as follows: TGTGCCAGCAGCGGGCTCCAGGGTTACGATGAGCAGTTCTTC. Full variable domain (CDR3 extended with the reference TRBV9 and TRBJ2-1 proteins): DSGVTQTPKHLITATGQRVTLRCSPRSGDLSVYWYQQSLDQGLQFLIQYYNGEERAKGNILERFSAQQFPDLHSELNLSSLELGDSALYFCASSGLQGYDEQFFGPGTRLTVL.